The rows below give T cell receptor beta chains drawn from one sample of a study of STAT5B mutations in CD4+ large granular lymphocyte leukemia. Data came from immunoSEQ multiplex PCR; TCRdb stores just in-frame clones and leaves some out. Altogether about 20,000 clones are present, roughly 77% being singletons, with the ten largest covering approximately 31%. The sample consisted of CD4+ T cells from blood buffy coats. The receptors stem from a human donor in good health. Each CDR3 is given with its conserved first and last residue.

v_gene	j_gene	CDR3aa
TRBV7-6	TRBJ2-1	CASSFENEQFF
TRBV19	TRBJ2-1	CASSIEGRVGEQFF
TRBV7-2	TRBJ2-7	CASSLQGIADRPFEQYF
TRBV9	TRBJ2-7	CASSVGNLGEQYF
TRBV19	TRBJ2-1	CASSIPQGGARREVGLYEQFF
TRBV5-6	TRBJ2-5	CASSLGGKGETQYF
TRBV2	TRBJ1-2	CASSLQNAGHGYTF
TRBV5-4	TRBJ1-6	CASSLQGSEYNSPLHF
TRBV28	TRBJ1-2	CASSVRDTHYGYTF
TRBV9	TRBJ2-5	CASSVGFQGLAPFGETQYF
TRBV7-9	TRBJ1-1	CASSYSNTEAFF
TRBV6-6	TRBJ2-7	CASSSRPHEQYF
TRBV5-6	TRBJ2-7	CASRKTSGIYEQYF
TRBV2	TRBJ1-1	CASKGGPEAFF
TRBV6-5	TRBJ1-1	CASSKTENTEAFF
TRBV6-1	TRBJ2-2	CASSEDDTTGELFF
TRBV4-3	TRBJ2-5	CASSQDAASGVLGTQYF
TRBV7-2	TRBJ2-7	CASSGSTDEQYF
TRBV7-6	TRBJ2-3	CASSLGGSDQNTDTQYF
TRBV5-4	TRBJ2-7	CASSLGSGASSYEQYF
TRBV4-3	TRBJ2-6	CASSQDQGTNVLTF
TRBV10-1	TRBJ2-1	CASSDREKQFF
TRBV7-3	TRBJ2-1	CASSKTGTSGWNEQFF
TRBV25-1	TRBJ1-5	CASSGGDVSNQPQHF
TRBV18	TRBJ2-7	CASSQLPTGTGVDEQYF
TRBV7-9	TRBJ2-5	CASSFDRIQETQYF
TRBV6-4	TRBJ2-6	CASSDSGEGANVLTF
TRBV5-8	TRBJ2-5	CASSLGGRNQETQYF
TRBV11-3	TRBJ2-7	CASSSGTAILSYEQYF
TRBV7-2	TRBJ2-7	CASSQAGTGGVGQYF
TRBV2	TRBJ1-1	CASSRQNTEAFF
TRBV10-1	TRBJ2-1	CASKVGKRSYNEQFF
TRBV14	TRBJ2-3	CASSRRTLLAPDTQYF
TRBV7-9	TRBJ1-4	CASSWGQGFEKLFF
TRBV19	TRBJ2-1	CASSTRTSASIGNEQFF